This TCR beta chain was sequenced during a study of T cells after yellow fever vaccination (dated by TCRdb to between 2018 and 2021). For the wider study: Libraries from fractions with low cell numbers were prepared with the SMART-Seq v4 Ultra Low Input RNA kit. Blood was collected at multiple timepoints before and after primary and secondary immunization, and bulk PBMC replicates and cell subsets were isolated. Two healthy male donors, one aged 18 to 30 and one aged 30 to 40 years, made up the cohort. Bulk TCR alpha and beta repertoires were sequenced longitudinally to track T-cell clones before and after primary and booster YFV17D yellow fever vaccination. What the work shows at the level of the full study, not this receptor alone: Compared with the primary T-cell response, the secondary T-cell response was faster but weaker, reaching its peak on day 5 rather than on day 15. Computational filtering was needed because FACS-sorted repertoires could contain abundant contaminating clonotypes from the bulk population. Only a couple of donors were included in the study, so the extent to which the findings can be generalized is limited. After the booster, most of the clones that had expanded following primary vaccination were detected again (around 95% of CD4 and around 88% of CD8), which suggests that memory was broadly maintained. A small share of clonotypes occurred in both CD4 and CD8 compartments, likely arising from convergent recombination.

A note on this clonotype: Its antigen target is currently unknown. No qualities accompany the bases; no much larger clone lies one base away.

The CDR3 has 15 amino acids, counting the end cysteine and phenylalanine. Only the CDR3 DNA is retained, 45 bases long and in frame from the first base. The junction shows trimming of 0 bases on V and 9 bases on J, plus 15 bases between the germline ends. Via the germline V gene, CDR1 is MRHNA and CDR2 SNTAGT. Sample treatment or condition, as interpreted from the label and publication: live attenuated yellow fever vaccine strain. PBMCs were isolated from peripheral blood using a standard Ficoll-Paque protocol. Dynabeads CD4 and CD8 positive selection kits were used to isolate CD4 and CD8 T-cell fractions. RNA was extracted with TriZol from bulk PBMCs, CD4 and CD8 fractions, and dextramer-positive and dextramer-negative fractions. The sequencer was an Illumina NovaSeq 6000. Synthesis of TCR cDNA relied on 5'RACE template switching, a step that introduced a universal primer site along with unique molecular identifiers. Priming of cDNA synthesis was performed from both the TCR alpha and TCR beta constant segments. Two PCR steps were used to amplify libraries, with sample barcodes and sequencing adapters being added in the second step. Sequencing of libraries was done on Illumina HiSeq 2500 (2x100 bp) or NovaSeq (2x150 bp). On the authors' methods: MIGEC was used to demultiplex reads and collapse the reads into UMI consensus sequences, and MiXCR was used for V(D)J alignment. Clonotypes responding to the vaccine were identified with edgeR on replicate PBMC samples, with the criteria of FDR below 0.01 and a log2 fold change above 5 up to day 15. Bulk clonotypes were assigned CD4 or CD8 identity according to which sequenced CD4 or CD8 repertoire held them at higher abundance. TCRdb trimmed public reads at Q25 via fastp, called clones via MiXCR and kept in-frame beta chains. Each entry is one CDR3 protein sequence, shown with its most common DNA and genes. These V and J calls are TCRdb output, not the study's own analysis. The table for this sample lists approximately 260,000 distinct CDR3 sequences; about 5% of them were counted only once. The ten top clones hold roughly 3.3% of the sample.

The sample here was CD4+ T cells sorted from PBMCs, taken on the day of the yellow fever booster vaccination. The chain uses TRBV6-4 and TRBJ2-1; the D segment could be TRBD2, given 7 matching bases. The TCR originated in a man aged 18 to 35 who received the YFV17D yellow fever vaccine. The CDR3 protein: CASSDSGWGGGEQFF. The DNA is as follows: TGTGCCAGCAGTGACTCTGGCTGGGGGGGCGGTGAGCAGTTCTTC.